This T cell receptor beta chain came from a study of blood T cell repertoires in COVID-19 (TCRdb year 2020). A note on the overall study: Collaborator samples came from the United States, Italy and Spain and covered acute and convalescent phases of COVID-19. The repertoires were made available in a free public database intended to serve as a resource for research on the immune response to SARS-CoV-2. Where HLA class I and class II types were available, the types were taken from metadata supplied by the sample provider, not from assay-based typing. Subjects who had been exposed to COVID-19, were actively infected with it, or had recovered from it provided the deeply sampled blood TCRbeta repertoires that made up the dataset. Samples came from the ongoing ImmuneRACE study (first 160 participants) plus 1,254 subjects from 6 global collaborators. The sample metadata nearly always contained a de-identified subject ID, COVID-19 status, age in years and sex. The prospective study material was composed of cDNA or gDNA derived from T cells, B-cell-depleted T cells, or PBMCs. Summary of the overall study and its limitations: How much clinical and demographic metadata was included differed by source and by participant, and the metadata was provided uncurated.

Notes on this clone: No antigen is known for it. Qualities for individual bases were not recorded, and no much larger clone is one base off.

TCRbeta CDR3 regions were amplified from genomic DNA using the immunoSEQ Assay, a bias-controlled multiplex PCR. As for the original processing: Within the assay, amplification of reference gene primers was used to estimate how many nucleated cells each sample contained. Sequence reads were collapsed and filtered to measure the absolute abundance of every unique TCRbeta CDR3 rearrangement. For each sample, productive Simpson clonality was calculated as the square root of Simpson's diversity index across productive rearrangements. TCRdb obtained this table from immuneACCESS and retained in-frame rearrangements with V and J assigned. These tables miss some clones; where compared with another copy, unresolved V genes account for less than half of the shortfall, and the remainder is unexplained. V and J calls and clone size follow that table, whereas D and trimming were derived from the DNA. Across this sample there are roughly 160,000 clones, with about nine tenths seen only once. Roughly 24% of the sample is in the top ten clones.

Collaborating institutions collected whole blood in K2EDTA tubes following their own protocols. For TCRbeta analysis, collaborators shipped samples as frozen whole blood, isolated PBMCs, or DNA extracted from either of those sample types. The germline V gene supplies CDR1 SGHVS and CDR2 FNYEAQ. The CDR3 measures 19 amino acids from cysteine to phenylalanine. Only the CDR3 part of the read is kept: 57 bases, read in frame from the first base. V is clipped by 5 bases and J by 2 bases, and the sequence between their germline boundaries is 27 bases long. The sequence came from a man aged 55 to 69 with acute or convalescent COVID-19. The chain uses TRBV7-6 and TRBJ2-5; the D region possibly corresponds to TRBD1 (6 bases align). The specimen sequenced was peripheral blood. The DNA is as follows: TGTGCCAGCAGCCATTTTAATCCGTTACTCAATACAGGGCAAGAGACCCAGTACTTC. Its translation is CASSHFNPLLNTGQETQYF. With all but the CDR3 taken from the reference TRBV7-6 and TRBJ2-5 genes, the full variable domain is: GAGVSQSPRYKVTKRGQDVALRCDPISGHVSLYWYRQALGQGPEFLTYFNYEAQQDKSGLPNDRFSAERPEGSISTLTIQRTEQRDSAMYRCASSHFNPLLNTGQETQYFGPGTRLLVL.